The subject of this entry is one T cell receptor beta chain. Its antigen is unidentified. Germline values: CDR1 LGHDT, CDR2 YNNKEL (reference sequence). The ends lost 3 bases at V and 4 bases at J; junction bases unmatched: 4. This CDR3 has 14 amino acids. TCRdb keeps only in-frame clones here, not all; method: immunoSEQ multiplex PCR. The sample shows some 150,000 clones, about 87% of them seen only once. This sample was included in a study of T cell responses to AZD1222 COVID-19 vaccine. Study summary: Pooling was applied to second doses at about 4 or about 12 weeks.

The study, taken as a whole, reports: At 160-218 and 743-854, vaccine-associated CD4 TCRs were dominant, and they spanned spike. The study reported that nearly half of spike-specific TCRs target unmutated variant regions.

The rearrangement uses TRBV3-1 (or the pseudogene TRBV3-2) and TRBJ2-3; 7 bases map to TRBD2. This receptor was taken from an adult in good health. The sample here was peripheral blood, taken on day 0 of AZD1222 vaccination. The CDR3 here is CASSQTSWADTQYF. The DNA of the CDR3 is TGTGCCAGCAGCCAGACTAGCTGGGCAGATACGCAGTATTTT.